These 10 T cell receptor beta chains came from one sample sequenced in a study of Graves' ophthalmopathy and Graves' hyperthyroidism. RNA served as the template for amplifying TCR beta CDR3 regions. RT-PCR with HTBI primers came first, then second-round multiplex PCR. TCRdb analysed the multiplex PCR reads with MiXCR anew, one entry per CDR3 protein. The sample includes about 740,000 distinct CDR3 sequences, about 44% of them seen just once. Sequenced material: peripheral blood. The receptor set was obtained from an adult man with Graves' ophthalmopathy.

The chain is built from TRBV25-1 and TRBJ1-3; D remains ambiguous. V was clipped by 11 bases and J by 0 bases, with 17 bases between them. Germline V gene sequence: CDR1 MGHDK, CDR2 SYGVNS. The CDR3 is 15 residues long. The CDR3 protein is CAWTYSRLSGNTIYF. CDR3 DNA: TGTGCCTGGACCTATTCCCGCCTCTCTGGAAACACCATATATTTT.

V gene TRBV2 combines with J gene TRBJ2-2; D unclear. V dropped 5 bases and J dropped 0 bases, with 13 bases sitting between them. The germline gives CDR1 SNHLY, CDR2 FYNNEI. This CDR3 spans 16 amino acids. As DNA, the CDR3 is TGTGCCAGCAGTTACGAATTGGCAGCGAACACCGGGGAGCTGTTTTTT. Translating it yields CASSYELAANTGELFF.

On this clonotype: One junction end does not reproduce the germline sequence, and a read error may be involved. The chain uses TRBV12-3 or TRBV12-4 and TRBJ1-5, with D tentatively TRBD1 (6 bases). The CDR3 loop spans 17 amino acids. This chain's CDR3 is CAGSFHPSWGGQQPQHF. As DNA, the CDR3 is TGTGCCGGCAGTTTCCATCCCTCCTGGGGGGGCCAACAGCCCCAGCATTTT.

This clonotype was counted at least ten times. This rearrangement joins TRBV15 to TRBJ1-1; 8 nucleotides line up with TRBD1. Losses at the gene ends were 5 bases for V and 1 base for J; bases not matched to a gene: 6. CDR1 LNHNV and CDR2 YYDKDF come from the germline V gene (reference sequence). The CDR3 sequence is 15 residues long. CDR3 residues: CATSGQGAGNTEAFF. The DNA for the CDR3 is TGTGCCACCAGCGGTCAGGGGGCTGGGAACACTGAAGCTTTCTTT.

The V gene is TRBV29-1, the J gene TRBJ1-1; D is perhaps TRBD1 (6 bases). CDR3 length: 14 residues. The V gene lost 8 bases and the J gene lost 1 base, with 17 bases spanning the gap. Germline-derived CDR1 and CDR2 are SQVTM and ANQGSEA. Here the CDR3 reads CSIGQKGGNTEAFF. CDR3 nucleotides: TGCAGCATCGGACAAAAAGGGGGGAACACTGAAGCTTTCTTT.

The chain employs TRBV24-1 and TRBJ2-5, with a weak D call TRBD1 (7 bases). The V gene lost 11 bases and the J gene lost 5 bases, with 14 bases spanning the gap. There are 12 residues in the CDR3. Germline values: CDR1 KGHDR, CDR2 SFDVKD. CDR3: CASGDRVETQYF. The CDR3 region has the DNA TGTGCCAGCGGGGACAGAGTGGAGACCCAGTACTTC.

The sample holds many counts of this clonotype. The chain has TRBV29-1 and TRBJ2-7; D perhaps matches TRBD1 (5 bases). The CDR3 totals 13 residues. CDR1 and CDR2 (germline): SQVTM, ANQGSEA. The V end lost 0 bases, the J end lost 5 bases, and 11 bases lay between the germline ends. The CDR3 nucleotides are TGCAGCGTTGAAGATGCACAGGTGGACGAGCAGTACTTC. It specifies CSVEDAQVDEQYF.

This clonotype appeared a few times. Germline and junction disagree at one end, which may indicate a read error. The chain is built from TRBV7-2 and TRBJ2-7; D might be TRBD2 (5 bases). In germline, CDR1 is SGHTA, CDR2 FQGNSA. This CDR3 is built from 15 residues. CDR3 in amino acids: CASSQEGSAGYEQYF. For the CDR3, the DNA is TGCGCCAGCAGCCAAGAAGGCTCGGCGGGCTACGAGCAGTACTTC.

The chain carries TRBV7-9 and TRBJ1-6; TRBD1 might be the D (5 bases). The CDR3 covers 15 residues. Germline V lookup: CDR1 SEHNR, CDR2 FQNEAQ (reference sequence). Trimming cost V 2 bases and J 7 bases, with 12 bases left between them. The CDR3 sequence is CASSLSGTENSPLHF. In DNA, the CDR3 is TGTGCCAGCAGCTTATCCGGGACCGAGAATTCACCCCTCCACTTT.

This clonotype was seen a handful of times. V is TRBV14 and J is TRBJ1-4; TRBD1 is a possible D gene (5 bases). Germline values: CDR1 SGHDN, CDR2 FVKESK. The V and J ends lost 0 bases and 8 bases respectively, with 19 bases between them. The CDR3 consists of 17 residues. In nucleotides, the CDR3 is TGTGCCAGCAGCCAAGATTTTTTTGGCAGGGCCGGGGAAAAACTGTTTTTT. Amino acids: CASSQDFFGRAGEKLFF.